This T cell receptor beta chain was captured in a study of blood T cells in healthy people across ages. Whole-study findings and limits: Whereas aged donors had fewer naive CD4+ cells, long-lived donors had more of them and higher diversity.

The CDR3 has 13 residues. CDR1 and CDR2 from the germline V gene are MNHNS and SASEGT. The germline V and J ends were trimmed by 8 bases and 3 bases, with 13 bases remaining between them. This clonotype occurred a few times. The antigen is unknown. The authors ran a second PCR of about 6 to 12 cycles using a sample-barcoded 5' primer and a J-beta primer mix. TCRdb recomputed calls from the 5' RACE reads with MiXCR, one row per CDR3 protein. The sample lists nearly 1 million distinct CDR3 sequences; roughly 51% were seen once. The TCR was taken from a woman aged 55-69 years in good health. Input material: blood. The genes are TRBV6-1 and TRBJ1-2; D is unclear. The CDR3 spells CASASWADYGYTF. The CDR3 DNA reads as TGTGCCAGCGCCTCGTGGGCAGACTATGGCTACACCTTC.